The 12 T cell receptor beta chains given below trace back to one sample, sequenced in a study of cytomegalovirus exposure and HLA in healthy donors. PCR employed 60 Vbeta and 13 Jbeta primers. Clones were read by immunoSEQ multiplex PCR, and TCRdb kept only the in-frame ones, dropping some. The table has over 130,000 clones, about three quarters seen once. Sequenced sample: PBMCs. Every receptor here comes from a man aged 40-49 years in good health and CMV-seronegative.

The chain uses TRBV9 and TRBJ1-1, with TRBD1 matching over 7 bases. Germline V gene lookup returns CDR1 SGDLS and CDR2 YYNGEE. CDR3 size: 15 residues. Trimming removed 0 bases from V and 6 bases from J; junction bases left unmatched: 8. In DNA, the CDR3 is TGTGCCAGCAGCGTAGGACAGGGAAGTGTCGCTGAAGCTTTCTTT. Translation gives CASSVGQGSVAEAFF.

V is TRBV5-1 and J is TRBJ2-1; D unresolved. Per germline, CDR1 SGHRS and CDR2 YFSETQ. The CDR3 length is 16 residues. With 0 bases removed from V and 5 bases from J, the gap between germline ends came to 15 bases. The CDR3 sequence is CASSLEISAPNNEQFF. In nucleotides, the CDR3 is TGCGCCAGCAGCTTGGAGATCAGCGCTCCGAACAATGAGCAGTTCTTC.

The rearrangement joins TRBV18 to TRBJ1-6, with D maybe TRBD1 (5 bases). Looked up from germline, CDR1 is KGHSH and CDR2 is LQKENI. Trimming pared 3 bases from V and 14 bases from J, leaving 17 bases between. This CDR3 comprises 14 residues. The CDR3 DNA follows: TGTGCCAGCTCACCCGGGACTCAAGTTCAGGCCCTCCACTTT. It is translated as CASSPGTQVQALHF.

The chain carries TRBV5-1 and TRBJ1-2; D is ambiguous. In germline, CDR1 is SGHRS, CDR2 YFSETQ. V lost 0 bases, J lost 4 bases, and 13 bases lay in between. CDR3 length: 15 residues. Here the CDR3 DNA reads TGCGCCAGCAGCTTGGCCCCGGGTTTTGGCTATGGCTACACCTTC. Translating it yields CASSLAPGFGYGYTF.

This rearrangement joins TRBV15 to TRBJ2-2, with 7 bases aligning to TRBD2. The CDR3 is made up of 14 amino acids. J lost 6 bases, V lost 0 bases, and 1 base had no gene match. The germline V gene has CDR1 LNHNV and CDR2 YYDKDF (reference sequence). The CDR3 nucleotides read TGTGCCACCAGCAGAGATCGGGGGGCCGGGGAGCTGTTTTTT. It yields the protein CATSRDRGAGELFF.

A single count supports this clone. The J gene is TRBJ2-3, the V gene TRBV7-9, with 13 bases aligning to TRBD2. Unmatched junction bases numbered 8, after V lost 11 bases and J lost 0 bases. CDR1 and CDR2 from the germline V gene are SEHNR and FQNEAQ (reference sequence). This CDR3 region has 16 residues. The CDR3 nucleotides are TGTGCCGGAGGGACTAGCGGGGTAGCTAGCACAGATACGCAGTATTTT. Its translation: CAGGTSGVASTDTQYF.

On this clone: Other DNA sequences in the sample encode the same CDR3. The V gene is TRBV14, the J gene TRBJ2-1; 8 positions match TRBD2. Looked up from germline, CDR1 is SGHDN and CDR2 is FVKESK. The CDR3 is made up of 17 amino acids. The junction had 6 bases not matched to a gene; V was cut back by 1 base and J by 1 base. CDR3 region: CASSQVGSGVSYNEQFF. The CDR3, as DNA: TGTGCCAGCAGCCAAGTTGGTAGCGGGGTGTCCTACAATGAGCAGTTCTTC.

The chain joins TRBV5-1 to TRBJ2-2; D may be TRBD1 (6 bases). Between the trimmed V and J ends, which lost 0 bases and 6 bases, there was a span of 6 bases. There are 13 residues in the CDR3. Germline lookup yields CDR1 SGHRS and CDR2 YFSETQ. CDR3 loop: CASSLGGPGELFF. For the CDR3, the DNA is TGCGCCAGCAGCTTGGGGGGGCCCGGGGAGCTGTTTTTT. Looking up the rest from reference TRBV5-1 and TRBJ2-2 gives the full variable domain: KAGVTQTPRYLIKTRGQQVTLSCSPISGHRSVSWYQQTPGQGLQFLFEYFSETQRNKGNFPGRFSGRQFSNSRSEMNVSTLELGDSALYLCASSLGGPGELFFGEGSRLTVL.

This clone came up a few times. The chain combines TRBV29-1 with TRBJ2-2; D is perhaps TRBD1 (6 bases). The CDR3 length is 14 residues. Germline-derived CDR1 and CDR2 are SQVTM and ANQGSEA. With 6 bases removed from V and 0 bases from J, the gap between germline ends came to 11 bases. The CDR3 bases are TGCAGCGTCGTGGGGGCGACGAACACCGGGGAGCTGTTTTTT. This gives the protein CSVVGATNTGELFF.

The chain employs TRBV6-1 and TRBJ2-3; TRBD2 matches 10 bases. The V and J ends lost 3 bases and 2 bases, in that order; junction bases with no gene match: 5. The CDR3 extends over 16 amino acids. The germline CDR1 and CDR2 sequences are MNHNS and SASEGT. The CDR3 loop reads CASSDYGLAVTDTQYF. For the CDR3, the DNA is TGTGCCAGCAGTGATTACGGACTAGCGGTCACAGATACGCAGTATTTT.

The chain links TRBV11-2 to TRBJ2-7; 7 nucleotides line up with TRBD1. Trimming cost V 5 bases and J 0 bases; bases outside gene matches: 4. The CDR3 is 14 residues long. Germline V gene sequence: CDR1 SGHAT, CDR2 FQNNGV. Here the CDR3 reads CASSQDRSSYEQYF. The CDR3 DNA reads as TGTGCCAGCAGCCAGGACAGGAGCTCCTACGAGCAGTACTTC.

In its sample, this clone was seen a few times. The V and J genes are TRBV4-3 and TRBJ1-1; the D is unclear. CDR3 size: 13 residues. Germline-derived CDR1 and CDR2 are LGHNA and YSLEER. The ends were cut back, 10 bases at V and 1 base at J, with 13 bases in the middle. The CDR3 nucleotides are TGCGCCACCCAACTGACTGAGAACACTGAAGCTTTCTTT. This gives the protein CATQLTENTEAFF.